This T cell receptor (beta chain) emerged from a study of cytomegalovirus exposure and HLA in healthy donors. Across the whole study: Per a later analysis, the approximately 690 first-cohort and 95 to 150 validation repertoires shared one platform.

V was trimmed by 3 bases and J by 2 bases, leaving 13 bases between them. The CDR3 consists of 15 residues. The germline V gene has CDR1 MNHEY and CDR2 SVGAGI. TCRdb's copy holds only in-frame clones and misses some; the assay was immunoSEQ multiplex PCR. The sample has about 190,000 clones, more than 75% seen once. Study-wide findings and caveats: The tendency of first-cohort TCR clusters to co-occur in the 120 validation repertoires was the finding of a later analysis. Listed as cytomegalovirus-associated were about 160 TCR beta chains.

Concerning this clone: What it binds is unknown.

The sequence derives from a man in his late teens or twenties in good health and CMV-seropositive. The specimen sequenced was PBMCs. The chain carries TRBV6-5 and TRBJ1-1, with D possibly matching TRBD1 (5 bases). This CDR3 reads CASSYLGVSNTEAFF. In DNA form, the CDR3 reads TGTGCCAGCAGTTATTTAGGGGTTTCTAACACTGAAGCTTTCTTT.